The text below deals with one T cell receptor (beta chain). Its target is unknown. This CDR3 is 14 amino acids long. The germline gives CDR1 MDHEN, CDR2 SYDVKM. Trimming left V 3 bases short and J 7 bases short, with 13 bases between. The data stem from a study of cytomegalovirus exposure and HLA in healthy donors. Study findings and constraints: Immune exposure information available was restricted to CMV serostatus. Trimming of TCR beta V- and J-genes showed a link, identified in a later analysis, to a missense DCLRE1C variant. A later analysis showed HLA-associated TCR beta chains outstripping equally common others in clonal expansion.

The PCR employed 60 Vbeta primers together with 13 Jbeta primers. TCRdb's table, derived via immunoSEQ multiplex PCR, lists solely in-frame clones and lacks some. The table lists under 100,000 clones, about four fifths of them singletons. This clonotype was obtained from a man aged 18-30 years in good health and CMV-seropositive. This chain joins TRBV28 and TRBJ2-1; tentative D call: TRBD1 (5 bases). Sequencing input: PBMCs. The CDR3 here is CASSFGRATNEQFF. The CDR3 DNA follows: TGTGCCAGCAGTTTTGGCAGGGCAACTAATGAGCAGTTCTTC. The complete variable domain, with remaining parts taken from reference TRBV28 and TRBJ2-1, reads DVKVTQSSRYLVKRTGEKVFLECVQDMDHENMFWYRQDPGLGLRLIYFSYDVKMKEKGDIPEGYSVSREKKERFSLILESASTNQTSMYLCASSFGRATNEQFFGPGTRLTVL.